This TCR beta chain derives from a study of prognosis after radiotherapy for stage I lung cancer. Using two-round multiplex PCR, the authors amplified TCR beta CDR3 from genomic DNA. During first-round PCR, primers specific to each TRBV and TRBJ gene were used. TCRdb reprocessed the multiplex PCR reads via MiXCR and lists one record per CDR3 protein. The table includes fewer than 20,000 distinct CDR3 sequences, around 41% detected once. The CDR3 length is 16 residues. The V gene end was trimmed by 5 bases and the J gene end by 5 bases; junction bases not matched to a gene: 14. In germline, CDR1 is SGHRS, CDR2 YFSETQ.

This chain connects TRBV5-1 to TRBJ1-1; 8 bases fit TRBD1. The sample in question was PBMCs, obtained before or after stereotactic body radiation therapy (not recorded which). This receptor was identified in a donor over 45 with non-small cell lung cancer. DNA for the CDR3: TGCGCCAGCAGGCCGTGGGCAGGGGGCACGAATACTGAAGCTTTCTTT. Encoded protein: CASRPWAGGTNTEAFF.